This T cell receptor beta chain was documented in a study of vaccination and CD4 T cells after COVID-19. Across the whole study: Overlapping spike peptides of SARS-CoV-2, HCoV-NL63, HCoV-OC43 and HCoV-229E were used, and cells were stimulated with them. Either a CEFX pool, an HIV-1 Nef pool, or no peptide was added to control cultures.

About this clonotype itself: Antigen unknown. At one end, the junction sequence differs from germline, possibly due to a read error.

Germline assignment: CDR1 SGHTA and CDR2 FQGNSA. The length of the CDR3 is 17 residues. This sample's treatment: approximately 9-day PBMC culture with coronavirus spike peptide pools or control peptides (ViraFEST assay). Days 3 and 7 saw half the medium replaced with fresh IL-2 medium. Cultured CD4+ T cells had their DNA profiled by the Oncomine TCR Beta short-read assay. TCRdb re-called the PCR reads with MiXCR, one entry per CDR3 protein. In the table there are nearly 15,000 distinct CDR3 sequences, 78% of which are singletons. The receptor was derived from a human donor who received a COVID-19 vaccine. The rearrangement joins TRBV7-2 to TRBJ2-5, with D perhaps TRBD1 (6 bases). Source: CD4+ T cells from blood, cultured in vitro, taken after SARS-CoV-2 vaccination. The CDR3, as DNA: TGTGCCAGCAGCTTAGAATTCGGCCGGCAGGGGCAAGAGTCCCAGTACTTC. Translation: CASSLEFGRQGQESQYF.